This T cell receptor beta chain stems from a study of blood T cell repertoires in COVID-19. TCRdb's copy holds only in-frame clones and misses some; the assay was immunoSEQ multiplex PCR. The data contain roughly 150,000 clones, 80% to 90% of them singletons. Germline-derived CDR1 and CDR2 are SEHNR and FQNEAQ (reference sequence). This CDR3 contains 15 residues. Germline trimming cut 5 bases from V and 4 bases from J; bases unmatched to any gene: 10. This TCR derives from a woman older than 75 with COVID-19, enrolled during active disease. Material for sequencing was peripheral blood. The chain recombines TRBV7-9 with TRBJ1-2; TRBD1 matches at 7 bases. The CDR3 reads CASSPGTAHLYGYTF. The CDR3 DNA is TGTGCCAGCAGCCCCGGGACAGCTCATCTCTATGGCTACACCTTC.